These 20 T cell receptor beta chains share one sample of origin, sequenced in a study of long-term antiretroviral therapy in people with HIV. Running of the v3.0 immunoSEQ assay took place at survey level. Sequencing used immunoSEQ multiplex PCR; TCRdb keeps in-frame clones, though not all of them. The sample holds under 8,500 clones, approximately 71% seen once. The sample consisted of unsorted PBMCs, taken 0.2 years after starting antiretroviral therapy. The receptors shown here come from a middle-aged man with HIV.

The chain joins TRBV6-1 to TRBJ1-5, with unresolved D. Germline V gene lookup returns CDR1 MNHNS and CDR2 SASEGT. This CDR3 region has 13 residues. Deletions cut 0 bases from V and 5 bases from J, with 5 bases between. CDR3 sequence: CASSEAGYQPQHF. CDR3 in DNA: TGTGCCAGCAGTGAAGCGGGGTATCAGCCCCAGCATTTT.

The chain combines TRBV28 with TRBJ1-2; TRBD1 might be the D (5 bases). CDR1 is MDHEN and CDR2 is SYDVKM in the germline V gene. The V and J ends lost 4 bases and 4 bases respectively, with 13 bases between them. The CDR3 runs to 14 residues. Here the CDR3 DNA reads TGTGCCAGCAGTTCCGGCAGGGATATCTATGGCTACACCTTC. Amino acids: CASSSGRDIYGYTF.

There are a few counts of this clone. The chain is built from TRBV20-1 and TRBJ2-7; a possible D gene is TRBD2 (6 bases). The germline CDR1 and CDR2 sequences are DFQATT and SNEGSKA (reference sequence). Trimming removed 6 bases from V and 6 bases from J, with 12 bases in between. The CDR3 is 11 amino acids. The CDR3 DNA is TGCAGTGCCGGGACTCCCAGCGAGCAGTACTTC. It is translated as CSAGTPSEQYF.

The chain carries TRBV30 and TRBJ2-7; possibly TRBD2 for D (5 bases). CDR1 and CDR2 (germline): GTSNPN, SVGIG (reference sequence). This CDR3 contains 14 residues. V was trimmed by 7 bases and J by 7 bases, leaving 23 bases between them. The chain's CDR3 is CAYQRLDGLLEQYF. CDR3 nucleotides: TGTGCCTACCAGCGGCTAGACGGTCTGTTGGAGCAGTACTTC.

The genes are TRBV4-2 and TRBJ1-1, with D tentatively TRBD1 (5 bases). This CDR3 is built from 13 residues. CDR1 and CDR2 (germline): LGHNA, YNFKEQ. V lost 0 bases, J lost 5 bases, and 7 bases lay in between. CDR3 residues: CASSQDSGTEAFF. In nucleotides, the CDR3 is TGTGCCAGCAGCCAAGATTCAGGGACTGAAGCTTTCTTT.

The chain employs TRBV6-5 and TRBJ1-1; TRBD1 is a possible D gene (6 bases). The germline V and J ends were trimmed by 0 bases and 5 bases, with 13 bases remaining between them. Germline V gene data show CDR1 as MNHEY and CDR2 as SVGAGI. The CDR3 covers 15 residues. CDR3 in DNA: TGTGCCAGCAGTTACTCCCAAGGGGGAGGGACTGAAGCTTTCTTT. It specifies CASSYSQGGGTEAFF.

The V call is TRBV28, the J call TRBJ1-5; no clear D gene. CDR1 is MDHEN and CDR2 is SYDVKM in the germline V gene. The CDR3 has 15 amino acids. V lost 7 bases and J lost 2, with 15 bases in between. CDR3 sequence: CASTPIPEGNQPQHF. The CDR3 DNA follows: TGTGCCAGCACCCCAATCCCCGAGGGCAATCAGCCCCAGCATTTT.

The rearrangement uses TRBV19 and TRBJ2-1; TRBD2 matches at 11 bases. With 7 bases clipped from V and 4 bases from J, the junction kept 6 bases outside the gene matches. This CDR3 region has 15 residues. Germline lookup yields CDR1 LNHDA and CDR2 SQIVND (reference sequence). The CDR3 region has the DNA TGTGCCAGTATGGCCTTAGCGGGGGGGTACAATGAGCAGTTCTTC. It encodes CASMALAGGYNEQFF.

The chain combines TRBV7-9 with TRBJ2-5; 7 nucleotides match TRBD1. CDR1 and CDR2 (germline): SEHNR, FQNEAQ (reference sequence). The J segment lost 3 bases and the V segment lost 3 bases, leaving 1 base of the junction unmatched. The CDR3 is made up of 13 amino acids. CDR3: CASSFDREETQYF. DNA for the CDR3: TGTGCCAGCAGCTTCGACAGGGAAGAGACCCAGTACTTC.

The chain joins TRBV10-3 to TRBJ2-3, with D possibly matching TRBD1 (5 bases). The CDR3 consists of 16 residues. The germline V gene has CDR1 ENHRY and CDR2 SYGVKD. Trimming cost V 2 bases and J 1 base, with 13 bases left between them. CDR3 DNA: TGTGCCATCAGTGAGCCCCGGACACACGGCACAGATACGCAGTATTTT. It codes for CAISEPRTHGTDTQYF.

The DNA for the CDR3 is TGTGCCAGCAGCCCACGACTAGCGGGGGTCCTCACAGATACGCAGTATTTT. As protein: CASSPRLAGVLTDTQYF. This rearrangement joins TRBV11-3 to TRBJ2-3; the match to TRBD2 covers 12 bases. The CDR3 runs 17 residues. Trimming took 5 bases from V and 2 from J; bases not matched to a gene: 8. From germline, CDR1 is SGHNT and CDR2 YENEEA.

The chain links TRBV6-5 to TRBJ1-4; no definite D call. Germline-derived CDR1 and CDR2 are MNHEY and SVGAGI. The CDR3 is 15 residues long. Trimming pared 6 bases from V and 5 bases from J, leaving 16 bases between. CDR3 nucleotides: TGTGCCAGCAGCTTTGACGAATCTGAAAATGAAAAACTGTTTTTT. It encodes CASSFDESENEKLFF.

This clone was seen a single time. The chain combines TRBV19 with TRBJ1-1; D remains unclear. This CDR3 is 11 amino acids long. Germline lookup yields CDR1 LNHDA and CDR2 SQIVND (reference sequence). Deletions cut 10 bases from V and 0 bases from J, with 6 bases between. Here the CDR3 DNA reads TGTGCCACGAAGATGAACACTGAAGCTTTCTTT. This encodes CATKMNTEAFF. Variable domain in full (rest from reference TRBV19 and TRBJ1-1): DGGITQSPKYLFRKEGQNVTLSCEQNLNHDAMYWYRQDPGQGLRLIYYSQIVNDFQKGDIAEGYSVSREKKESFPLTVTSAQKNPTAFYLCATKMNTEAFFGQGTRLTVV.

The gene calls are TRBV2 and TRBJ2-2, with D possibly being TRBD1 or TRBD2 (6 bases each). V shed 3 bases and J shed 7 bases, with 12 bases lying between them. The CDR3 has 14 amino acids. Germline V gene lookup returns CDR1 SNHLY and CDR2 FYNNEI. The CDR3: CASSDRGAFGELFF. CDR3 bases: TGTGCCAGCAGTGATAGGGGGGCGTTCGGGGAGCTGTTTTTT.

This clone occurred a few times. J is TRBJ2-7 and V is TRBV6-9; no definite D call. The CDR3 length is 14 residues. V was shortened by 3 bases and J by 3 bases, with 12 bases between the two germline ends. CDR1 is MNHGY and CDR2 is SVAAGI in the germline V gene. CDR3 bases: TGTGCCAGCAGTTACTACTTGTGGGACTACGAGCAGTACTTC. As protein: CASSYYLWDYEQYF.

CDR3: CASSFVQGMNTEAFF. DNA for the CDR3: TGTGCCAGCAGTTTTGTTCAGGGGATGAACACTGAAGCTTTCTTT. J is TRBJ1-1 and V is TRBV27; D is perhaps TRBD1 (6 bases). Germline V gives CDR1 MNHEY, CDR2 SMNVEV (reference sequence). V was pared by 3 bases and J by 0 bases, with 11 bases between. This CDR3 contains 15 residues.

This clone has a handful of counts. This chain connects TRBV5-5 to TRBJ2-3; 14 bases align to TRBD2. From germline, CDR1 is SGHKS and CDR2 YYEKEE (reference sequence). The CDR3 extends over 19 amino acids. Losses at the gene ends were 4 bases for V and 5 bases for J; bases not matched to a gene: 15. Written as DNA, the CDR3 is TGTGCCAGCAGCCCCGGACTAGCGGGGGGTGCCGGGCGGCTAGATACGCAGTATTTT. Translating it yields CASSPGLAGGAGRLDTQYF.

The chain links TRBV6-1 to TRBJ1-5; D unresolved. This CDR3 region has 13 residues. Germline CDR1 MNHNS, CDR2 SASEGT. The V end was cut by 8 bases, the J end by 0 bases, with 8 bases between. CDR3 region: CASYEDSNQPQHF. CDR3 bases: TGTGCCAGCTACGAGGATAGCAATCAGCCCCAGCATTTT.

The V gene is TRBV19, the J gene TRBJ2-7; D might be TRBD1 (6 bases). The CDR3 runs 14 residues. V was clipped by 2 bases and J by 1 base, with 9 bases between them. Germline V lookup: CDR1 LNHDA, CDR2 SQIVND (reference sequence). The CDR3 is CASSILDRSYEQYF. In DNA, the CDR3 is TGTGCCAGTAGTATACTAGACAGGTCCTACGAGCAGTACTTC.

This clone was counted a single time. V usage is TRBV7-2 and J usage is TRBJ2-1, with TRBD2 matching over 10 bases. This CDR3 comprises 18 residues. V shed 1 base, J shed 7 bases, and the junction held 13 bases outside the gene matches. CDR1 SGHTA and CDR2 FQGNSA come from the germline V gene. The chain's CDR3 is CASSLVGASGGWGNEQFF. CDR3 nucleotide sequence: TGTGCCAGCAGCTTAGTGGGTGCTAGCGGGGGCTGGGGGAATGAGCAGTTCTTC. Variable domain in full (rest from reference TRBV7-2 and TRBJ2-1): GAGVSQSPSNKVTEKGKDVELRCDPISGHTALYWYRQSLGQGLEFLIYFQGNSAPDKSGLPSDRFSAERTGGSVSTLTIQRTQQEDSAVYLCASSLVGASGGWGNEQFFGPGTRLTVL.